A single sample gave rise to the 24 T cell receptor beta chains below, sequenced in a study of graft-versus-host responses after intestinal transplantation. TCRdb's table, derived via immunoSEQ multiplex PCR, lists solely in-frame clones and lacks some. The data show 130,000 or so clones, with roughly nine tenths seen just once and approximately 0.17% held by the top ten. Antigens of these TCRs are unknown. The sample here was unstimulated CD4+ T cells sorted from spleen or lymph node cells, taken before intestinal transplant. The receptors were gathered from a human donor who received an intestinal transplant.

This clone was detected once. The chain carries TRBV5-1 and TRBJ1-3, with 7 bases matching TRBD1. The germline gives CDR1 SGHRS, CDR2 YFSETQ. J was trimmed by 8 bases and V by 5 bases; bases with no gene match: 10. CDR3 length: 14 amino acids. The CDR3 loop reads CASSSGTAKDTIYF. The CDR3 coding sequence is TGCGCCAGCAGTTCGGGGACAGCGAAAGACACCATATATTTT.

The chain combines TRBV10-1 with TRBJ1-2; 7 nucleotides line up with TRBD1. The CDR3 extends over 14 amino acids. Germline CDR1 reads WNHNN; CDR2 reads SYGVQD (reference sequence). Trimming removed 5 bases from V and 7 bases from J; junction bases left unmatched: 10. DNA for the CDR3: TGCGCCAGCAGTCCTTCTGACAGGGTGGGTGGCTACACCTTC. It specifies CASSPSDRVGGYTF.

The chain combines TRBV5-1 with TRBJ2-3; TRBD1 matches at 7 bases. J gave up 1 base and V 0 bases, and 2 bases lay outside the gene matches. Germline-derived CDR1 and CDR2 are SGHRS and YFSETQ. The CDR3 consists of 15 residues. The CDR3 here is CASSLEGTGTDTQYF. CDR3 coding DNA: TGCGCCAGCAGCTTGGAGGGGACAGGCACAGATACGCAGTATTTT.

The V call is TRBV19, the J call TRBJ1-4, with D perhaps matching TRBD1 (5 bases). The CDR3 runs 15 residues. Germline V gene sequence: CDR1 LNHDA, CDR2 SQIVND (reference sequence). The V gene lost 5 bases and the J gene lost 8 bases, with 18 bases spanning the gap. CDR3 amino acids: CASSRGPTGGEKLFF. The DNA for the CDR3 is TGTGCCAGTAGTCGAGGGCCCACAGGAGGCGAAAAACTGTTTTTT.

The rearrangement links TRBV6-5 to TRBJ2-3, with TRBD2 identical over 7 bases. V lost 0 bases and J lost 0; bases outside the gene matches: 3. CDR1 and CDR2 (germline): MNHEY, SVGAGI. This CDR3 has 16 amino acids. CDR3 loop: CASSYSPGGSTDTQYF. The DNA of the CDR3 is TGTGCCAGCAGTTACTCCCCCGGGGGGAGCACAGATACGCAGTATTTT.

V and J are TRBV18 and TRBJ1-5; TRBD1 matches 7 bases. Losses at the gene ends were 5 bases for V and 2 bases for J; bases not matched to a gene: 0. CDR3 length: 13 amino acids. Germline-derived CDR1 and CDR2 are KGHSH and LQKENI. CDR3 in amino acids: CASSDRGNQPQHF. DNA for the CDR3: TGTGCCAGCTCAGACAGGGGCAATCAGCCCCAGCATTTT.

This chain uses TRBV11-1 with TRBJ2-7, with TRBD2 matching 10 bases. CDR1 and CDR2 (germline): SGHAT, FQDESV (reference sequence). V lost 8 bases and J lost 3; bases outside the gene matches: 4. CDR3 size: 13 residues. This CDR3 reads CASGTSAHYEQYF. DNA for the CDR3: TGTGCCAGCGGGACTAGCGCACACTACGAGCAGTACTTC.

The J gene is TRBJ1-2, the V gene TRBV20-1; D is undetermined. The CDR3 totals 11 residues. Germline CDR1 DFQATT, CDR2 SNEGSKA (reference sequence). V was trimmed by 2 bases and J by 4 bases, leaving 5 bases between them. The DNA of the CDR3 is TGCAGTGCTAGACAGCCCTATGGCTACACCTTC. The encoded protein is CSARQPYGYTF.

The sample holds one count of this clone. The V call is TRBV6-5, the J call TRBJ2-1, with D maybe TRBD1 (6 bases). This CDR3 contains 13 residues. In germline, CDR1 is MNHEY, CDR2 SVGAGI. V lost 5 bases to trimming and J lost 9 bases, with 14 bases between them. The CDR3 sequence is CASSQNQGTEQFF. DNA of the CDR3: TGTGCCAGCAGTCAAAATCAGGGGACTGAGCAGTTCTTC.

The V and J genes are TRBV5-1 and TRBJ2-5; 8 bases are shared with TRBD2. J lost 7 bases, V lost 4 bases, and 12 bases had no gene match. Germline V gene data show CDR1 as SGHRS and CDR2 as YFSETQ. The CDR3 sequence is 15 residues long. The CDR3 is CASSTTGTRDGTQYF. As DNA, the CDR3 is TGCGCCAGCAGCACAACCGGGACTAGGGATGGGACCCAGTACTTC.

V is TRBV4-1 and J is TRBJ1-2, with D unclear. V shed 0 bases and J shed 13 bases, with 15 bases lying between them. The CDR3 contains 13 residues. Per the germline V gene, CDR1 is MGHRA and CDR2 is YSYEKL. Here the CDR3 DNA reads TGCGCCAGCAGCCAAGATGGATTGGCGGTCCTCACCTTC. Encoded protein: CASSQDGLAVLTF.

The chain employs TRBV12-5 and TRBJ2-3; no clear D gene. This CDR3 is built from 13 residues. V lost 6 bases and J lost 1, with 8 bases in between. The germline CDR1 and CDR2 sequences are LGHNT and FRNRAP. This chain's CDR3 is CASGLGGTDTQYF. The CDR3 DNA sequence: TGTGCTAGTGGGCTGGGTGGCACAGATACGCAGTATTTT.

The gene calls are TRBV5-4 and TRBJ2-5, with D perhaps matching TRBD1 (5 bases). In germline, CDR1 is SGHNT, CDR2 YYREEE (reference sequence). There are 16 residues in the CDR3. Trimming left V 0 bases short and J 2 bases short, with 14 bases between. The CDR3 sequence is CASSLEGSAQQETQYF. The DNA for the CDR3 is TGTGCCAGCAGCTTGGAGGGGTCTGCCCAACAAGAGACCCAGTACTTC.

The chain couples TRBV10-3 to TRBJ1-5, with D possibly being TRBD1 (5 bases). Germline CDR1 is ENHRY and CDR2 is SYGVKD. The V gene lost 3 bases and the J gene lost 4 bases, with 7 bases spanning the gap. The CDR3 extends over 13 amino acids. CDR3 amino acids: CAISDWGNQPQHF. CDR3 sequence (DNA): TGTGCCATCAGTGATTGGGGGAATCAGCCCCAGCATTTT.

This clone was observed a single time. This chain connects TRBV29-1 to TRBJ2-3, with unresolved D. The length of the CDR3 is 13 residues. V lost 5 bases to trimming and J lost 1 base, with 10 bases between them. Germline values: CDR1 SQVTM, CDR2 ANQGSEA. CDR3 sequence (DNA): TGCAGCGTTCTCGGTAGGGGCACAGATACGCAGTATTTT. This translates into CSVLGRGTDTQYF.

This clone was recorded only once. This CDR3 reads CASSEAGIGADTQYF. The CDR3 region has the DNA TGTGCCAGCAGTGAAGCGGGTATTGGGGCAGATACGCAGTATTTT. This chain links TRBV6-1 with TRBJ2-3; no definite D call. The germline CDR1 and CDR2 sequences are MNHNS and SASEGT. Trimming took off 0 bases at V and 4 bases at J, with 11 bases between the two ends. CDR3 size: 15 residues.

This chain uses TRBV4-1 with TRBJ1-5; a possible D gene is TRBD1 (6 bases). V lost 1 base and J lost 3, with 19 bases in between. The CDR3 covers 18 residues. Germline V gene data show CDR1 as MGHRA and CDR2 as YSYEKL. CDR3 sequence: CASSQGLGRGRHNQPQHF. DNA for the CDR3: TGCGCCAGCAGCCAAGGTCTGGGAAGGGGGAGGCACAATCAGCCCCAGCATTTT.

This clone has more than one count but fewer than ten. In DNA, the CDR3 is TGCGCCAGCAGCTTGGAGCAGGGCTATGGCTACACCTTC. Its translation: CASSLEQGYGYTF. J is TRBJ1-2 and V is TRBV5-1, with D possibly TRBD1 on 5 matching bases. This CDR3 has 13 residues. Germline V lookup: CDR1 SGHRS, CDR2 YFSETQ. Trimming removed 0 bases from V and 4 bases from J, with 7 bases in between.

The genes are TRBV4-1 and TRBJ2-7, with TRBD1 as a possible D gene (5 bases). The CDR3 contains 14 residues. From germline, CDR1 is MGHRA and CDR2 YSYEKL. V shed 0 bases and J shed 12 bases, with 18 bases lying between them. The CDR3 protein is CASSQEGEWGVRYF. The CDR3 nucleotides read TGCGCCAGCAGCCAAGAAGGTGAATGGGGCGTTCGGTACTTC.

The chain recombines TRBV4-2 with TRBJ2-5; 11 bases line up with TRBD2. V shed 0 bases and J 0 bases; nucleotides not matched to a gene: 9. Germline CDR1 and CDR2: LGHNA and YNFKEQ. The CDR3 extends over 19 amino acids. The CDR3 DNA reads as TGTGCCAGCAGCCAAGAGCTAGCGGGGGGAACTATAAACCAAGAGACCCAGTACTTC. Amino acid sequence: CASSQELAGGTINQETQYF.

This clone was seen more than once but under ten times. V gene TRBV15 combines with J gene TRBJ1-3; D not resolved. This CDR3 region has 14 residues. Germline V gives CDR1 LNHNV, CDR2 YYDKDF (reference sequence). V was shortened by 1 base and J by 0 bases, with 4 bases between the two germline ends. The CDR3 nucleotides read TGTGCCACCAGCAGAGTAGCCTCTGGAAACACCATATATTTT. As protein: CATSRVASGNTIYF. Combining the CDR3 with reference TRBV15 and TRBJ1-3 gives the whole variable domain DAMVIQNPRYQVTQFGKPVTLSCSQTLNHNVMYWYQQKSSQAPKLLFHYYDKDFNNEADTPDNFQSRRPNTSFCFLDIRSPGLGDTAMYLCATSRVASGNTIYFGEGSWLTVV.

V is TRBV9 and J is TRBJ2-5, with D possibly being TRBD2 (6 bases). Deletions cut 3 bases from V and 5 bases from J, with 14 bases between. Germline V lookup: CDR1 SGDLS, CDR2 YYNGEE. The CDR3 runs 14 residues. The DNA for the CDR3 is TGTGCCAGCAGCGCGGCCCCCCGGGGGGAGACCCAGTACTTC. Translation gives CASSAAPRGETQYF.

The V and J genes are TRBV6-7 and TRBJ2-7, with 8 bases aligning to TRBD1. TRBV6-7 counts as an open reading frame of uncertain function. CDR3 length equals 18 residues. Trimming at V came to 2 bases and at J to 1 base, leaving 13 bases not matched to a gene. In DNA, the CDR3 is TGTGCCAGCAGTTACCCTGGACAGGGTGGGGCTAGGTCCTACGAGCAGTACTTC. Translation: CASSYPGQGGARSYEQYF.

V usage is TRBV2 and J usage is TRBJ1-6; D call uncertain. CDR3 length equals 15 residues. V was clipped by 8 bases and J by 14 bases, with 25 bases between them. Germline loops: CDR1 SNHLY, CDR2 FYNNEI. DNA of the CDR3: TGTGCCAGCGCCCCTGGACGGGTGGAGCCTCGCACCCTCCACTTT. Translation: CASAPGRVEPRTLHF.